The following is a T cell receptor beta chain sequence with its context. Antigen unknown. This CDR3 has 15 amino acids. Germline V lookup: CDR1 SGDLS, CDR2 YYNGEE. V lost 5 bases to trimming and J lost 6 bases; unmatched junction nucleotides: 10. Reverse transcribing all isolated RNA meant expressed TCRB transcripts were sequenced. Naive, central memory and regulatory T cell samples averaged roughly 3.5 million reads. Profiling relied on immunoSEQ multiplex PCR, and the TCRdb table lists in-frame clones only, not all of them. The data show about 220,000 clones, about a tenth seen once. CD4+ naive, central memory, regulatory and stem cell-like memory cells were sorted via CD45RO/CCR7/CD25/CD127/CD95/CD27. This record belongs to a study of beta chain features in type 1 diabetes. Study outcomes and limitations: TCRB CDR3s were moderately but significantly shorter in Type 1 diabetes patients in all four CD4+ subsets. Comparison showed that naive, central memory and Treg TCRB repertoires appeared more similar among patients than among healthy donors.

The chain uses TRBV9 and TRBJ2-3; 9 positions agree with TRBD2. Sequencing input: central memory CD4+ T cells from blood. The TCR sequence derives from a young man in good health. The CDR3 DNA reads TGTGCCAGCAGACCGGTTATCGCGGGAGGGGATACGCAGTATTTT. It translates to CASRPVIAGGDTQYF.